This T cell receptor beta chain stems from a study of blood T cell repertoires in COVID-19. For the study at large: Acute and convalescent COVID-19 specimens originated in the United States, Italy and Spain. T cells, B-cell-depleted T cells, or PBMCs provided the cDNA or gDNA that served as material.

Source study methods: Reference gene primer amplification in the assay estimated nucleated cell counts. Repertoires were generated with immunoSEQ multiplex PCR, while TCRdb's copy carries only in-frame clones and drops some. D and trimming come from the DNA, and the V and J calls and clone size come from that table. The table records about 200,000 clones, around 83% of them present only once. This clonotype was sampled from a woman between 45 and 60 years old with acute or convalescent COVID-19. Material: peripheral blood.

The CDR3 loop is CASSSGLAGPSDTQYF. For the CDR3, the DNA is TGCGCCAGCAGCTCCGGACTAGCGGGTCCATCAGATACGCAGTATTTT. The chain has TRBV5-1 and TRBJ2-3; 11 nucleotides agree with TRBD2. The germline CDR1 and CDR2 sequences are SGHRS and YFSETQ. Unmatched junction bases numbered 7, after V lost 3 bases and J lost 4 bases. CDR3 length: 16 residues.